These 27 T cell receptor beta chains were sequenced from one sample in a study of response to subunit inactivated influenza vaccine. One entry per CDR3 protein results from TCRdb running MiXCR on the RT-PCR reads. Of some 800,000 distinct CDR3 sequences listed, 21% were seen once; the top ten hold approximately 10%. Sequencing was performed on PBMCs from blood, taken 5 days after vaccination. All receptors come from a man aged 45 to 65 who received an inactivated influenza vaccine.

This sequence joins TRBV29-1 and TRBJ2-3; D is unresolved. The germline V gene encodes CDR1 SQVTM and CDR2 ANQGSEA. The CDR3 extends over 13 amino acids. Deletions cut 2 bases from V and 7 bases from J, with 13 bases between. CDR3 bases: TGCAGCGTTGAAAGGACCTCCGAGTATACGCAGTATTTT. Protein: CSVERTSEYTQYF.

The chain employs TRBV7-2 and TRBJ2-5, with D tentatively TRBD1 (6 bases). CDR3 length: 14 residues. Germline V gene data show CDR1 as SGHTA and CDR2 as FQGNSA. V shed 4 bases and J shed 2 bases, with 11 bases lying between them. CDR3 nucleotide sequence: TGTGCCAGCAGCTCGCTCACAGGGCAAGAGACCCAGTACTTC. This codes for CASSSLTGQETQYF.

This clonotype has just one count. The chain combines TRBV6-1 with TRBJ1-5; no clear D. This CDR3 is 16 amino acids long. Germline assignment: CDR1 MNHNS and CDR2 SASEGT. V was clipped by 2 bases and J by 6 bases, with 17 bases between them. The CDR3 is CASSERVGKGSQPQHF. The CDR3 DNA is TGTGCCAGCAGTGAAAGGGTCGGGAAGGGAAGTCAGCCCCAGCATTTT.

This clonotype was observed a few times. The chain couples TRBV30 to TRBJ1-1; 8 bases are a match to TRBD1. The CDR3 spans 16 residues. CDR1 and CDR2 (germline): GTSNPN, SVGIG (reference sequence). Trimming at V came to 2 bases and at J to 1 base, leaving 9 bases not matched to a gene. The CDR3 protein is CAWSFPRTGKNTEAFF. The CDR3, as DNA: TGTGCCTGGAGTTTCCCTAGGACAGGGAAGAACACTGAAGCTTTCTTT.

This chain joins TRBV9 and TRBJ2-7, with D perhaps matching TRBD2 (7 bases). This CDR3 comprises 16 residues. Germline lookup yields CDR1 SGDLS and CDR2 YYNGEE. Trimming took off 0 bases at V and 0 bases at J, with 13 bases between the two ends. The CDR3 nucleotides read TGTGCCAGCAGCGTAGGGGGGGGCTACGACTCCTACGAGCAGTACTTC. Amino acid sequence: CASSVGGGYDSYEQYF.

This chain connects TRBV12-3 or TRBV12-4 to TRBJ2-2; D may be TRBD2 (5 bases). The CDR3 is made up of 13 amino acids. With 6 bases removed from V and 6 bases from J, the gap between germline ends came to 11 bases. CDR3 sequence reads: CASRKLVAGELFF. DNA of the CDR3: TGTGCCAGCAGAAAACTAGTGGCCGGGGAGCTGTTTTTT.

This clonotype has a handful of counts. The chain recombines TRBV19 with TRBJ1-1; D remains unclear. The length of the CDR3 is 17 residues. Looked up from germline, CDR1 is LNHDA and CDR2 is SQIVND (reference sequence). V lost 7 bases to trimming and J lost 6 bases, with 27 bases between them. In DNA form, the CDR3 reads TGTGCCAGTATGGGCTTCTTATCCCTGTGGGATTCGTCTGAAGCTTTCTTT. It codes for CASMGFLSLWDSSEAFF.

This clonotype has only a few counts. The chain carries TRBV4-2 and TRBJ2-5; 7 nucleotides match TRBD1. Germline CDR1 LGHNA, CDR2 YNFKEQ. Trimming removed 2 bases from V and 3 bases from J; junction bases left unmatched: 6. The CDR3 length is 15 residues. This CDR3 is CASSQTGVNEETQYF. The CDR3 bases are TGTGCCAGCAGCCAAACAGGGGTCAACGAAGAGACCCAGTACTTC.

CDR3 sequence (DNA): TGTGCCAGCAGCGAGGGACTAGCGGGGGACTACGAGCAGTACTTC. Translated: CASSEGLAGDYEQYF. The chain joins TRBV9 to TRBJ2-7; the match to TRBD2 covers 14 bases. The CDR3 length is 15 residues. The J segment lost 3 bases and the V segment lost 3 bases, leaving 2 bases of the junction unmatched. Germline CDR1 is SGDLS and CDR2 is YYNGEE.

In this sample, this clonotype turned up a few times. Just one base apart from a much larger clone, this may be a read error. The rearrangement joins TRBV11-2 to TRBJ2-7; 9 positions match TRBD1. This CDR3 comprises 14 residues. Germline V gene lookup returns CDR1 SGHAT and CDR2 FQNNGV. The trim removed 0 bases at V and 9 bases at J, leaving 6 bases unmatched. As DNA, the CDR3 is TGTGCCAGCAGCTTAGAAGGGACAGGGAGGGGGCAGTACTTC. Translation gives CASSLEGTGRGQYF.

The chain carries TRBV29-1 and TRBJ2-5; D is unclear. The CDR3 is 12 amino acids. Trimming took 7 bases from V and 5 from J, leaving 14 bases between them. Germline CDR1 SQVTM, CDR2 ANQGSEA. The CDR3 nucleotides read TGCAGCGCTGCGGTCCTTGGGGAGACCCAGTACTTC. Translated, it gives CSAAVLGETQYF. Variable domain in full (rest from reference TRBV29-1 and TRBJ2-5): SAVISQKPSRDICQRGTSLTIQCQVDSQVTMMFWYRQQPGQSLTLIATANQGSEATYESGFVIDKFPISRPNLTFSTLTVSNMSPEDSSIYLCSAAVLGETQYFGPGTRLLVL.

The J gene is TRBJ2-5, the V gene TRBV12-3 or TRBV12-4; D remains unclear. Deletions cut 6 bases from V and 5 bases from J, with 13 bases between. The CDR3 consists of 13 residues. CDR3 coding DNA: TGTGCCAGCAGCTTAAACGCCCGCGAGACCCAGTACTTC. It encodes CASSLNARETQYF.

This clonotype was seen only a few times. The chain uses TRBV7-2 and TRBJ1-5; possibly TRBD1 for D (6 bases). Trimming removed 3 bases from V and 7 bases from J, with 13 bases in between. Germline V gene sequence: CDR1 SGHTA, CDR2 FQGNSA. The CDR3 loop spans 14 amino acids. In DNA, the CDR3 is TGTGCCAGCAGCTTCGGTACAGGGATGCAGCCCCAGCATTTT. Its translation: CASSFGTGMQPQHF. Using reference TRBV7-2 and TRBJ1-5 for the parts outside the CDR3, the full variable domain is GAGVSQSPSNKVTEKGKDVELRCDPISGHTALYWYRQSLGQGLEFLIYFQGNSAPDKSGLPSDRFSAERTGGSVSTLTIQRTQQEDSAVYLCASSFGTGMQPQHFGDGTRLSIL.

This clonotype was observed a few times. The V call is TRBV7-9, the J call TRBJ2-7; a weak D match, TRBD1 (6 bases). Per the germline V gene, CDR1 is SEHNR and CDR2 is FQNEAQ (reference sequence). V lost 6 bases to trimming and J lost 2 bases, with 14 bases between them. This CDR3 has 14 amino acids. The DNA of the CDR3 is TGTGCCAGCAGTAAGGGGGACAAAGCCTACGAGCAGTACTTC. The encoded protein is CASSKGDKAYEQYF. The full variable domain, its missing parts supplied by reference TRBV7-9 and TRBJ2-7, is DTGVSQNPRHKITKRGQNVTFRCDPISEHNRLYWYRQTLGQGPEFLTYFQNEAQLEKSRLLSDRFSAERPKGSFSTLEIQRTEQGDSAMYLCASSKGDKAYEQYFGPGTRLTVT.

V and J are TRBV5-1 and TRBJ1-1; possible D gene TRBD1, 6 bases. Germline V gives CDR1 SGHRS, CDR2 YFSETQ. Trimming cost V 4 bases and J 4 bases, with 11 bases left between them. CDR3 length: 13 amino acids. The CDR3 region is CASSVHRVTEAFF. The CDR3 DNA is TGCGCCAGCAGCGTCCACAGGGTCACTGAAGCTTTCTTT.

This clonotype was seen more than once but under ten times. The J gene is TRBJ2-7, the V gene TRBV27, with D tentatively TRBD2 (6 bases). The V end lost 5 bases, the J end lost 3 bases, and 11 bases lay between the germline ends. This CDR3 comprises 13 residues. The V gene's germline CDR1 is MNHEY and CDR2 SMNVEV (reference sequence). CDR3 region: CASSAFGGYEQYF. DNA of the CDR3: TGTGCCAGCAGTGCCTTCGGGGGCTACGAGCAGTACTTC.

J is TRBJ2-2 and V is TRBV9, with unresolved D. Germline CDR1 is SGDLS and CDR2 is YYNGEE. The CDR3 covers 14 residues. Trimming left V 0 bases short and J 5 bases short, with 8 bases between. The CDR3 reads CASSVGLETGELFF. The CDR3 DNA reads TGTGCCAGCAGCGTAGGGTTGGAAACCGGGGAGCTGTTTTTT.

This clonotype was counted only a few times. V gene TRBV3-1 combines with J gene TRBJ1-1; the D is unclear. Germline values: CDR1 LGHDT, CDR2 YNNKEL (reference sequence). V lost 4 bases and J 5 bases, leaving 14 bases between the germline ends. The CDR3 length is 14 residues. The CDR3 loop is CASSPGPSSTEAFF. CDR3 nucleotides: TGTGCCAGCAGCCCCGGGCCGAGTAGTACTGAAGCTTTCTTT.

This chain uses TRBV2 with TRBJ2-7, with D possibly matching TRBD1 (6 bases). V lost 0 bases, J lost 0 bases, and 9 bases lay in between. Germline CDR1 SNHLY, CDR2 FYNNEI. This CDR3 is built from 15 residues. In nucleotides, the CDR3 is TGTGCCAGCAGTGAAGCGCAGGGGATCTCCTACGAGCAGTACTTC. Translated, it gives CASSEAQGISYEQYF.

This clonotype was counted a few times. V and J are TRBV20-1 and TRBJ2-7; the match to TRBD1 covers 7 bases. CDR3 length: 15 amino acids. Per germline, CDR1 DFQATT and CDR2 SNEGSKA (reference sequence). The trim removed 5 bases at V and 3 bases at J, leaving 13 bases unmatched. In DNA form, the CDR3 reads TGCAGTGCTCACCACCTCCGGGACAGCAACTACGAGCAGTACTTC. Its protein is CSAHHLRDSNYEQYF.

This clonotype was found a few times. The genes are TRBV5-1 and TRBJ2-7; TRBD2 aligns across 9 bases. This CDR3 has 16 amino acids. Germline lookup yields CDR1 SGHRS and CDR2 YFSETQ. V was pared by 0 bases and J by 7 bases, with 11 bases of the junction left unmatched. The CDR3 nucleotides are TGCGCCAGCAGCTTGGGTAGTAGCGGGGGACTAGAGGAGCAGTACTTC. Protein sequence: CASSLGSSGGLEEQYF.

The rearrangement uses TRBV4-2 and TRBJ2-4; 7 nucleotides line up with TRBD2. V was pared by 4 bases and J by 4 bases, with 13 bases of the junction left unmatched. This CDR3 has 17 residues. Germline CDR1 LGHNA, CDR2 YNFKEQ. CDR3 coding DNA: TGTGCCAGCAGCCTTGACCCGACTAGCTCTGTGAAAAACATTCAGTACTTC. Translated, it gives CASSLDPTSSVKNIQYF.

This clonotype has more than one count but fewer than ten. This chain joins TRBV20-1 and TRBJ1-5; no clear D gene. CDR1 DFQATT and CDR2 SNEGSKA come from the germline V gene (reference sequence). V lost 0 bases, J lost 5 bases, and 8 bases lay in between. This CDR3 spans 13 amino acids. This CDR3 reads CSARDPGHQPQHF. In DNA, the CDR3 is TGCAGTGCTAGAGATCCGGGTCATCAGCCCCAGCATTTT.

This clonotype was recorded at least ten times. The rearrangement links TRBV4-3 to TRBJ2-3, with 12 bases lining up with TRBD2. The CDR3 totals 15 residues. Germline V lookup: CDR1 LGHNA, CDR2 YSLEER. Trimming removed 6 bases from V and 8 bases from J; junction bases left unmatched: 9. The CDR3 coding sequence is TGCGCCAGCAGTCCGACTAGCGGGAGAAGAGCTACGCAGTATTTT. Its protein product is CASSPTSGRRATQYF.

The chain joins TRBV18 to TRBJ1-5; D uncertain. The CDR3 loop spans 14 amino acids. V was trimmed by 0 bases and J by 0 bases, leaving 3 bases between them. Germline values: CDR1 KGHSH, CDR2 LQKENI. This CDR3 is CASSPPNSNQPQHF. The CDR3 nucleotides read TGTGCCAGCTCACCACCTAATAGCAATCAGCCCCAGCATTTT.

The CDR3 spells CASKGRGQGQETQYF. The CDR3 DNA sequence: TGCGCCAGCAAGGGCCGAGGGCAGGGACAAGAGACCCAGTACTTC. V usage is TRBV10-2 and J usage is TRBJ2-5, with D perhaps matching TRBD1 or TRBD2 (5 bases each). The CDR3 sequence is 15 residues long. Trimming removed 7 bases at V and 2 bases at J, with 17 bases between. CDR1 WSHSY and CDR2 SAAADI come from the germline V gene.

The chain couples TRBV20-1 to TRBJ2-7; TRBD1 agrees at 7 bases. V lost 4 bases and J lost 1; bases outside the gene matches: 7. The CDR3 consists of 14 residues. From germline, CDR1 is DFQATT and CDR2 SNEGSKA (reference sequence). Written as DNA, the CDR3 is TGCAGTGCTACTCAGGGGGTGGGGTCCTACGAGCAGTACTTC. This translates into CSATQGVGSYEQYF.